This T cell receptor beta chain was documented in a study of cytomegalovirus exposure and HLA in healthy donors (dated by TCRdb to the late 2010s). Background for the entire study: In an earlier analysis of 587 of the donors, about 270 Gb of sequence data and 90 million to 120 million unique TCR beta sequences from about 180 million T cells were reported. About 280 gigabases of sequencing data and approximately 85 million unique TCR sequences were included in an early release covering several hundred HLA-typed donors. Among the roughly 390 genotyped donors, around 79% belonged to the genetic ancestry cluster associated with self-reported Caucasian donors. The study aimed to test whether cataloging public T cell receptors could reveal signatures of past pathogen exposure. The T cell repertoires of roughly 660 subjects were profiled by immunosequencing and related to cytomegalovirus serostatus. A separate validation cohort of 100 to 150 different subjects was used in addition to the roughly 640-subject first cohort. To predict cytomegalovirus infection status, the study brought together high-throughput TCR immunosequencing, statistical association of individual TCRs with disease status, and machine learning. In a later analysis, previously published TCR beta repertoires from roughly 710 donors were re-analyzed and high-resolution HLA genotyping was added so that TCR occurrence patterns could be studied. The later analysis used no new phenotypic data to find candidate immune exposures, relying instead on TCR beta sequences and their occurrence across donors. In an earlier analysis of roughly 600 of the donors, high-throughput TCR beta sequencing was used to judge whether each TCR beta V gene segment behaved as functional or pseudogenic. Alongside the repertoire data, information on donor age, sex, ethnicity and CMV serostatus was compiled. A later genetic analysis used genome-wide SNP genotypes for about three fifths of the 666 donors, treating that subset as a discovery cohort. All discovery cohort repertoires had been generated on a single sequencing platform. HLA typing covered class I and class II loci at four-digit resolution. The number of donors typed differed by locus, with 629-630 for A, B, C, DRB1 and DQB1, about 500 for DQA1, approximately 570 for DPA1, and over 400 for DPB1. Roughly five DR-DQ haplotypes were handled as single units for association and clustering, since linkage in the cohort was strong. Among a few hundred genotyped donors of the cohort, an average of approximately 230,000 unique TCR beta nucleotide sequences were sequenced per donor, roughly a sixth of them non-productive.

Taken from cysteine to phenylalanine, the CDR3 has 16 residues. The kept DNA is CDR3 alone, 48 bases in frame from the first base. The germline V gene encodes CDR1 KGHSH and CDR2 LQKENI. Here V drops 6 bases and J drops 4 bases, and the junction holds 14 bases not matched to any gene. Points on this clone: Which antigen it targets is not known.

The paper as a whole reports these results and caveats: When HLA alleles, especially DR and DQ, strongly co-occurred, TCR associations were difficult to assign to individual alleles. A later genetic analysis reported fewer N-insertions in productive TCRs among donors in an Asian-associated ancestry cluster than the roughly 700-donor mean. A later analysis found that most CMV-associated TCR beta chains appeared HLA-restricted, with HLA associations seemingly driven largely by CMV exposure. A further reported finding was that TCR beta sequences accurately predicted the HLA-A and HLA-B alleles for most subjects in the first cohort. The 87-base-pair reads could not distinguish some IMGT-functional V segments, including TRBV6-2 and TRBV6-3, so those segments were excluded. Correlated functional status among segregating V segments might reflect linkage disequilibrium, but an unknown experimental factor could not be ruled out. An earlier analysis of approximately 570 of the donors showed that most TCR beta V segments appeared in productive rearrangements either about 87% or about 30% of the time, which broadly matched IMGT annotations. Because counts were too low, about 18 rarely observed V segments, including chromosome 9 orphons, were left out of the earlier analysis of 587 of the donors. For the cohort, immune exposure information was limited to CMV serostatus. The study gave a list of some 150 TCR beta chains associated with cytomegalovirus. Roughly uniform sequencing depth across donors was assumed in presence/absence analyses, although this assumption may not hold. This cohort had only TCR beta chains sequenced, and the lack of alpha or paired-chain data limited which features could be detected. A few of the identified cytomegalovirus-associated TCR beta chains were confirmed in vitro to be specific for cytomegalovirus antigens. In a later analysis, TCR association rates were found to vary across HLA loci, with the most associated TCRs seen for DRB1 alleles and the fewest for HLA-C alleles. The classifier was reported to diagnose cytomegalovirus status with high specificity and sensitivity in both the original cohort and the validation cohort. Because some donors lacked HLA typing at each locus, the association tests relied only on the typed subset. While some public TCRs were present in many individuals, most TCR sequences turned up only very rarely across donors. Compared with equally common non-associated chains, HLA-associated TCR beta chains in a later analysis were more clonally expanded and had lower generation probabilities. The sequencing pipeline was judged likely to have produced a cluster of highly shared sequence variants as a technical artifact. Specific HLA alleles were associated with 15,000 to 20,000 TCR beta sequences at a false discovery rate of 0.05 in a later analysis. The authors suggested that the approach could potentially be extended to other disease states and immunological phenotypes. An association between a missense DCLRE1C variant and V-gene and J-gene trimming of TCR beta chains was found in a later genetic analysis and replicated in an independent cohort. A later analysis reported that several top co-occurrence clusters appeared linked to parvovirus B19, influenza, CMV and Epstein-Barr virus.

The library was prepared using the immunoSEQ multiplex PCR assay. A mixture of 60 forward primers for TCR Vbeta segments and 13 reverse primers for TCR Jbeta segments was used in the multiplex PCR. The CDR3 region of rearranged TCR beta genes was amplified from genomic DNA with a multiplex PCR assay. On the Illumina HiSeq System, the amplified TCR beta libraries were sequenced as 87-base-pair reads. As for how the authors treated the data: A later analysis counted some 80 million unique TCR beta chains across the 500 to 850 repertoires, and around 9.9 million of these chains were shared by at least two donors. To remove PCR and sequencing errors, raw reads were error-corrected and collapsed into unique sequences using a nearest-neighbor algorithm that merged closely related sequences. To assign V, D and J gene segments, CDR3 sequences were aligned to IMGT reference sequences. Each retained sequence needed at least a six-nucleotide match to both a V gene segment and a J gene segment. Rearrangements were classified as productive when the CDR3 lacked stop codons and remained in frame with V and J, and all other rearrangements were classified as non-productive. Following IMGT convention, CDR3 was defined as the stretch from the second conserved V-encoded cysteine to the conserved J-encoded phenylalanine. In an earlier analysis of just under 600 of the donors, sequences lacking an unambiguous match to a single V gene segment were excluded. An earlier analysis of a few hundred of the donors called V segments functional above 56.7% productive rearrangements and segregating when the between-donor standard deviation exceeded 5%. A statistical classification framework was built to diagnose cytomegalovirus status from the catalog of TCR beta chain sequences. V and J gene assignment, in a later analysis, came from comparing TCR nucleotide sequences with IMGT/GENE-DB human TR gene sequences. The TCRdist pipeline was used in a later analysis to assign CDR3 sequences and most-parsimonious VDJ recombination scenarios. In a later analysis, each TCR beta chain was defined by its CDR3 amino acid sequence together with its V-gene family, and reads without a unique V-gene family were excluded. As a way to deal with suspected cross-contamination and a sequencing artifact, a later analysis dropped 592 nucleotide sequences that were highly shared and had low generation probability. In a later analysis, a clonal expansion index for each public chain was calculated from normalized within-repertoire ranks of inferred template counts. In a later analysis, generation probabilities were computed using a VDJ recombination model fitted to out-of-frame rearrangements, and the results were checked against IGoR. In a later analysis, TCR-TCR, TCR-HLA and TCR-CMV co-occurrence was scored with hypergeometric tests, and a repertoire-size bias correction was applied to TCR pairs. False discovery rates were estimated in a later analysis by permuting HLA or CMV assignments 20 times. In a later analysis, co-occurring TCRs were grouped with DBSCAN, and TCRdist sequence similarity was added when clustering was performed within HLA-allele-positive subsets. For co-occurrence clustering, repertoires with fewer than 30,000 or more than 120,000 public chains were excluded, along with 5 or 6 repertoires with anomalous nucleotide sharing. What TCRdb holds here is the immuneACCESS table cut down to in-frame rearrangements. Part of the clones is not present; checked against another copy, under half of the missing clones reflect an unresolved V gene, and the others are unexplained. Clone size and V and J calls were adopted from that table, with D and trimming inferred from the DNA. This sample's table has entries for tens of thousands of clones. The top ten constitute around 3.8% of the sample.

In total, approximately 700 healthy bone marrow donors made up the cohort. At the time of sampling, all cohort members were nominally healthy, though unrecorded immune exposures were likely present. The donor was CMV seropositive and was included in the group of some 290 seropositive cohort members. A peripheral blood sample was collected from each donor, and TCR beta sequencing was performed on peripheral blood mononuclear cells. Genomic DNA extraction from the blood cell samples was performed with the Qiagen DNeasy Blood Extraction Kit. This sequence was found in a female donor in good health and CMV-seropositive. The sequenced sample was PBMCs. The chain couples TRBV18 to TRBJ1-2, with 7 middle bases fitting TRBD1. The bases are TGTGCCAGCTCCCCTAGAGAGGGGGCCGCGGGCTATGGCTACACCTTC. Its coded protein is CASSPREGAAGYGYTF. With the portions outside the CDR3 filled from the reference TRBV18 and TRBJ1-2 genes, the complete variable region becomes NAGVMQNPRHLVRRRGQEARLRCSPMKGHSHVYWYRQLPEEGLKFMVYLQKENIIDESGMPKERFSAEFPKEGPSILRIQQVVRGDSAAYFCASSPREGAAGYGYTFGSGTRLTVV.